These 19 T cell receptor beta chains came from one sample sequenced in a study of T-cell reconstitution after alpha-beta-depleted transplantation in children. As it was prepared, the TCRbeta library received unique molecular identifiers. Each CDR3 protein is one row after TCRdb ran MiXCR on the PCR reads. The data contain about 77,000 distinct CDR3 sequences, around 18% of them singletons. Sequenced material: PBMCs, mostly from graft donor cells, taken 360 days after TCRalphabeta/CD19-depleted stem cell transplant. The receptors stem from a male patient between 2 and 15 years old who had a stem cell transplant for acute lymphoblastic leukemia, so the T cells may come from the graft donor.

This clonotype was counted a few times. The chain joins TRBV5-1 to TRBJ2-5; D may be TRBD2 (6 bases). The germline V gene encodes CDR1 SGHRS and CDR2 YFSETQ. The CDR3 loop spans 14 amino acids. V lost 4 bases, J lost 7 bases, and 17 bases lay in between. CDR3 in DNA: TGCGCCAGCAGCCCGGGACTCCCGGCGTGGACCCAGTACTTC. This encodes CASSPGLPAWTQYF.

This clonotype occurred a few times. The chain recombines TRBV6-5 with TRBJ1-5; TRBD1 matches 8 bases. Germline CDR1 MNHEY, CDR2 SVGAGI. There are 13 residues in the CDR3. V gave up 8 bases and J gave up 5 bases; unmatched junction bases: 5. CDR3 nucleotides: TGTGCCAGCCGCCAGGGGGCACATCAGCCCCAGCATTTT. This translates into CASRQGAHQPQHF.

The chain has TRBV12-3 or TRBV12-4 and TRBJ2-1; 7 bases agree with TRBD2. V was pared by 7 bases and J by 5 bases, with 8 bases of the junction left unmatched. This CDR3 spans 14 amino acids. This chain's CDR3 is CASTVGGSDNEQFF. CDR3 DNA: TGTGCCAGCACCGTGGGCGGGAGCGACAATGAGCAGTTCTTC.

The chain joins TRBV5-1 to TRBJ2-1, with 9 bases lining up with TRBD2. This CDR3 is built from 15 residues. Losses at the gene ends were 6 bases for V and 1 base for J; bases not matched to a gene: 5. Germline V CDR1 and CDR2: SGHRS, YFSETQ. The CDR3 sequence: CASTQGLASYNEQFF. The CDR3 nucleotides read TGCGCCAGCACACAAGGACTAGCGTCCTACAATGAGCAGTTCTTC.

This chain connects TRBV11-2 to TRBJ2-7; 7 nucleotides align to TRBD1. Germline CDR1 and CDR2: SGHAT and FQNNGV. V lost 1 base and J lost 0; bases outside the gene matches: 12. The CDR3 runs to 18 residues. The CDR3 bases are TGTGCCAGCAGCTTAGGTCTAGGGTCGGGACAGAGCTCCTACGAGCAGTACTTC. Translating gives CASSLGLGSGQSSYEQYF.

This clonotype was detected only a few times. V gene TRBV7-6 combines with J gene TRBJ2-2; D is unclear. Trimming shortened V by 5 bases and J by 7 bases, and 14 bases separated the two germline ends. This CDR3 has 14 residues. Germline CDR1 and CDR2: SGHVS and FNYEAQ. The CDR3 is CASSLRRRDGELFF. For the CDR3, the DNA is TGTGCCAGCAGCCTCCGACGGAGAGACGGGGAGCTGTTTTTT. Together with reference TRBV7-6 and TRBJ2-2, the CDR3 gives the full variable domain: GAGVSQSPRYKVTKRGQDVALRCDPISGHVSLYWYRQALGQGPEFLTYFNYEAQQDKSGLPNDRFSAERPEGSISTLTIQRTEQRDSAMYRCASSLRRRDGELFFGEGSRLTVL.

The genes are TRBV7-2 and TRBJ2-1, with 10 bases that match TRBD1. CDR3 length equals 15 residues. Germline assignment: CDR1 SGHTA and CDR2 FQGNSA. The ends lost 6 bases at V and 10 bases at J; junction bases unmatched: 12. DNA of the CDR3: TGTGCCAGCAGTTCCCGGACAGGGGGACGCGGGGAGCAGTTCTTC. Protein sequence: CASSSRTGGRGEQFF.

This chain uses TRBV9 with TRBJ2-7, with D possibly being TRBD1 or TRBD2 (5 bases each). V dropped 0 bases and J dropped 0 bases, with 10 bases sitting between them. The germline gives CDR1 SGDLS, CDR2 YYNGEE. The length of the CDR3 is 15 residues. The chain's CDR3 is CASSVGGRSSYEQYF. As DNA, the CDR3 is TGTGCCAGCAGCGTAGGGGGGAGAAGCTCCTACGAGCAGTACTTC.

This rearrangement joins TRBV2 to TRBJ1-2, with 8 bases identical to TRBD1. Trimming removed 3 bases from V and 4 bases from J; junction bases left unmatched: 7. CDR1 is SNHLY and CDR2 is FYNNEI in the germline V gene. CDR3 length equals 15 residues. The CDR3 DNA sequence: TGTGCCAGCAGTGACTCGACAGGGGCGCTCTATGGCTACACCTTC. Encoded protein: CASSDSTGALYGYTF.

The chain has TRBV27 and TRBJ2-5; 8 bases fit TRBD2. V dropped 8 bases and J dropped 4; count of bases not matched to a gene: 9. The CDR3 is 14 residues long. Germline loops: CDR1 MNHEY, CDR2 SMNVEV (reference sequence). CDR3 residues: CASREGGGGETQYF. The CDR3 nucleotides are TGTGCCAGCCGGGAGGGAGGCGGGGGAGAGACCCAGTACTTC.

CDR3 bases: TGTGCCAGCAGCACGGGACAGGCGGGCAATCAGCCCCAGCATTTT. Protein product: CASSTGQAGNQPQHF. The chain links TRBV4-2 to TRBJ1-5, with 8 bases aligning to TRBD1. The CDR3 is made up of 15 amino acids. Germline CDR1 LGHNA, CDR2 YNFKEQ. The V segment lost 5 bases and the J segment 2 bases; nucleotides outside the gene matches: 5.

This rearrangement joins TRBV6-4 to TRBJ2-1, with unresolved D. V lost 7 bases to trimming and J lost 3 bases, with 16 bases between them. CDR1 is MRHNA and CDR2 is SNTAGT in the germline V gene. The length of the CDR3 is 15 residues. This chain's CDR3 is CASTTDHNSYNEQFF. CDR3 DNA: TGTGCCAGCACAACCGACCACAACAGCTACAATGAGCAGTTCTTC.

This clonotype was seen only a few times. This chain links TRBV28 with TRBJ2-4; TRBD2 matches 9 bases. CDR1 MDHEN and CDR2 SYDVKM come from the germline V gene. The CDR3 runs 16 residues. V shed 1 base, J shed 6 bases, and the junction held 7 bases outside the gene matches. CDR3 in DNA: TGTGCCAGCAGTTTATTAGCTAGCGGGACCCGAAACATTCAGTACTTC. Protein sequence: CASSLLASGTRNIQYF.

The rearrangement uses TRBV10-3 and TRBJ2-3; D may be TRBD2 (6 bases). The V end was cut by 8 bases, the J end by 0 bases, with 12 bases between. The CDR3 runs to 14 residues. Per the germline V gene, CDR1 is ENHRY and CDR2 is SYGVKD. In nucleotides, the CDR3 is TGTGCCATCGGAGGAGGGTCTAGCACAGATACGCAGTATTTT. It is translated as CAIGGGSSTDTQYF.

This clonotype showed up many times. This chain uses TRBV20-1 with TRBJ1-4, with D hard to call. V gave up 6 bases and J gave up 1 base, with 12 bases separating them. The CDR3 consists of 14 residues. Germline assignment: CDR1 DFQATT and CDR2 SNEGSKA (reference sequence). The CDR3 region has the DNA TGCAGTGCCGGCGTGGGCGGAACTAATGAAAAACTGTTTTTT. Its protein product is CSAGVGGTNEKLFF.

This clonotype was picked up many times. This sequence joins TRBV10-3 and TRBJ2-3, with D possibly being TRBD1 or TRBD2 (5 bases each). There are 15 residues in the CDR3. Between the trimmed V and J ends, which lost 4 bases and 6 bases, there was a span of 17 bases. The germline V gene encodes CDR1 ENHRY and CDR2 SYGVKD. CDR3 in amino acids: CAISVKGPGTDTQYF. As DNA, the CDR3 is TGTGCCATCAGTGTTAAAGGTCCCGGGACGGATACGCAGTATTTT.

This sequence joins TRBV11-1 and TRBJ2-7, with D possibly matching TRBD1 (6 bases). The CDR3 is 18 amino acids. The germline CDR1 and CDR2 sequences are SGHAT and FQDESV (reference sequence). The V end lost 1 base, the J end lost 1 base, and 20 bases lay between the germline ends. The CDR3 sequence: CASSLGLSGTPASYEQYF. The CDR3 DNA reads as TGTGCCAGCAGCTTAGGGCTCTCCGGGACACCTGCTTCCTACGAGCAGTACTTC.

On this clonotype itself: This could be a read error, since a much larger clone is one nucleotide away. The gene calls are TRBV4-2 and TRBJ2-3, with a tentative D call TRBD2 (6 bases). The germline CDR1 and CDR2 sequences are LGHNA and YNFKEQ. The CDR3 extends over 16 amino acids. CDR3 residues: CVSSQVNVADTDTQYF. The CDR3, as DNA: TGTGTCAGCAGCCAAGTTAACGTAGCGGACACAGATACGCAGTATTTT.

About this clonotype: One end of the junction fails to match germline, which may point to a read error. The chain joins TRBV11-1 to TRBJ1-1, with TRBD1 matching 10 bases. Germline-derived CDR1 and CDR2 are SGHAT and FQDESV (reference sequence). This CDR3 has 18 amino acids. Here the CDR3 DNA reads TGTGACAGCAGCTTTCCCCGTCGACAGGGGGCCACGGACACTGAAGCTTTCTTT. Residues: CDSSFPRRQGATDTEAFF.